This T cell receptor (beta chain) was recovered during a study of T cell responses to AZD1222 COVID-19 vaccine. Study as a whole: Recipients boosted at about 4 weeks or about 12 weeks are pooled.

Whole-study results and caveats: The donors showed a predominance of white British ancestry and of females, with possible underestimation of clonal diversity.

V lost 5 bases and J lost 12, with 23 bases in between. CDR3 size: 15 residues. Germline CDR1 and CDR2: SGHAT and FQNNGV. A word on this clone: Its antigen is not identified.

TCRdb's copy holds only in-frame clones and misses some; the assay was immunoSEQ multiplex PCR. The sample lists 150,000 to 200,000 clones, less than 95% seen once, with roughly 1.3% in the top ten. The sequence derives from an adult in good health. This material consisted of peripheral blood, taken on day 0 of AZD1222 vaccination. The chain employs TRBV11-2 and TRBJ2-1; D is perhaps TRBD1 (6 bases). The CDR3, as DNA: TGTGCCAGCAGCCAACGGACCCCAGGGGCGCTTGGGCAGTTCTTC. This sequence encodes CASSQRTPGALGQFF.